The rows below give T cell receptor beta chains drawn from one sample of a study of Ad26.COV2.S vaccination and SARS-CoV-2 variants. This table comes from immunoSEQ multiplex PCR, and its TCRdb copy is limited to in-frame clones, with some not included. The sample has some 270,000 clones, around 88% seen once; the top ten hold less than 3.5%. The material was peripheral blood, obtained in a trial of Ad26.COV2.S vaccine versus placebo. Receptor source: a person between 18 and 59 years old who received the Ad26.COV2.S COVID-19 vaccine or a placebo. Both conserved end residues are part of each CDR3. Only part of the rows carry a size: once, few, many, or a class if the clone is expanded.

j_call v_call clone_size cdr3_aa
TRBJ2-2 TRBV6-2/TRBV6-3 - CASSYSRASGSYTGELFF
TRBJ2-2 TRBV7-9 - CASSRDGDTGELFF
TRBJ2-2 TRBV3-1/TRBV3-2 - CASSQVGTSGGKRELFF
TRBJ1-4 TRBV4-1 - CASSQDRGGKLFF
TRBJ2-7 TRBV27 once CASSYTAFSSYEQYF
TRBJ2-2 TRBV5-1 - CASSLPGTSFAGELFF
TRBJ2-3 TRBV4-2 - CASRGGRGGLTDTQYF
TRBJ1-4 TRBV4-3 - CASSQSRAVINEKLFF
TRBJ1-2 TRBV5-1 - CASSPFGQGGPTGYTF
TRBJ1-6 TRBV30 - CAWTGQGARSPLHF
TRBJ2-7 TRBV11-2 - CASSLGGGHSYEQYF
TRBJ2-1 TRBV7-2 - CASIFEPRNEQFF
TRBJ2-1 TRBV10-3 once CATKTSGVYNEQFF
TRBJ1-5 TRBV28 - CASSLTPGTGSQPQHF
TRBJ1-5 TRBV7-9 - CASSPSGDGNQPQHF
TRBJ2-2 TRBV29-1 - CSVAQTNTGELFF
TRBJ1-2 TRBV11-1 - CASSQTDNYGYTF
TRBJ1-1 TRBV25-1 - CASSERSRNTEAFF
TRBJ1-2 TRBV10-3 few CATLRGQGYKGYTF
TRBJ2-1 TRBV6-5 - CASSPLETPRPEQFF
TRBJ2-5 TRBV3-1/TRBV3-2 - CASSQGRGGGETQYF
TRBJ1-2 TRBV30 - CAWKAGRGYTF
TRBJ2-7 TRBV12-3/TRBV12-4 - CASSLATYEQYF
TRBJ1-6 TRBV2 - CASRYRLNSPLHF
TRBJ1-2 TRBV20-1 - CSGSYSSYTF
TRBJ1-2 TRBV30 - CAWSPGRTAAPGSGYTF
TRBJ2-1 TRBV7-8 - CASRNTSVAYNEQFF
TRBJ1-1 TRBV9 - CASSVRVTETGPNTEAFF
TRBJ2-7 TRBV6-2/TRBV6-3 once CASSTTGPVAYEQYF
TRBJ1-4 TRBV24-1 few CATSDLHSASWPPAPSLFGKLFF
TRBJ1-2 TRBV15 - CATSLRDSHSNYGYTF
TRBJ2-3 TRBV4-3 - CASSQDRRGGPDTQYF
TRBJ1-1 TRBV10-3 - CAISTPGSGFEAFF
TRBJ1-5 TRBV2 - CASSERRVGKLSQPQHF
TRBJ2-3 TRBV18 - CASSPVFAGSADTQYF
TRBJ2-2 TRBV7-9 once CASSLSPGEVGELFF
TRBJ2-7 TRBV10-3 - CAIRGPLAGTSYEQYF
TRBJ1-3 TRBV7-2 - CAGTSGNTIYF
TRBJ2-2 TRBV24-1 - CATSDLGSGSTGELFF
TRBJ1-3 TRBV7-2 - CASSFTRTTTSSGNTIYF
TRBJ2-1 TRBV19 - CASSNAAGGPSYNEQFF
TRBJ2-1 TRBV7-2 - CASSLAPLDWTSGGQNEQFF